Following are 32 T cell receptor beta chains from one sample sequenced in a study of shared clonotypes between healthy human individuals. Method: immunoSEQ multiplex PCR; TCRdb's copy keeps in-frame clones and lacks some. The table records about 600,000 clones, just over 75% of them present only once. Sequenced sample: PBMCs. The source of these receptors is a woman in her 40s in good health. Some clones in this sample may be carry-over from other donors' samples.

J is TRBJ2-2 and V is TRBV6-7; no definite D call. TRBV6-7 is known as an ORF, though its function is uncertain. This CDR3 region has 9 residues. The CDR3: CPNTGELFF. The CDR3 DNA reads TGTCCTAACACCGGGGAGCTGTTTTTT.

Many counts were recorded for this clone. V is TRBV23-1 and J is TRBJ1-2, with D hard to call. TRBV23-1 is sorted into the ORF group, with uncertain function. V lost 2 bases to trimming and J lost 4 bases, with 11 bases between them. This CDR3 comprises 14 residues. The CDR3 coding sequence is TGCGCCAGCAGTCAAACGAACATAAGCTATGGCTACACCTTC. It codes for CASSQTNISYGYTF.

This chain connects TRBV6-6 to TRBJ2-5; D possibly corresponds to TRBD2 (6 bases). Deletions cut 0 bases from V and 7 bases from J, with 12 bases between. The CDR3 totals 14 residues. Germline CDR1 and CDR2: MNHNY and SVGAGI (reference sequence). As DNA, the CDR3 is TGTGCCAGCAGTTACTCTCAAACCGGGGGGACCCAGTACTTC. Encoded protein: CASSYSQTGGTQYF.

The J gene is TRBJ2-3, the V gene TRBV29-1; 8 bases match TRBD2. Germline V gene sequence: CDR1 SQVTM, CDR2 ANQGSEA. The CDR3 loop spans 15 amino acids. The J segment lost 0 bases and the V segment lost 6 bases, leaving 8 bases of the junction unmatched. This CDR3 reads CSVKGLAFSTDTQYF. CDR3 in DNA: TGCAGCGTCAAAGGACTAGCCTTTAGCACAGATACGCAGTATTTT.

The rearrangement uses TRBV10-1 and TRBJ2-4; D not certain. Between the trimmed V and J ends, which lost 9 bases and 0 bases, there was a span of 15 bases. The CDR3 loop spans 15 amino acids. Germline V CDR1 and CDR2: WNHNN, SYGVQD (reference sequence). The CDR3 reads CARMKVEVAKNIQYF. CDR3 in DNA: TGCGCCAGGATGAAGGTAGAGGTAGCCAAAAACATTCAGTACTTC.

This clone came up a few times. The CDR3 nucleotides are TGTGCCAGCAGCTTCTCTCCCCGCGGGAGGGGCGAGCAGTACTTC. Encoded protein: CASSFSPRGRGEQYF. The rearrangement links TRBV11-2 to TRBJ2-7; 9 nucleotides match TRBD2. V lost 3 bases to trimming and J lost 6 bases; unmatched junction nucleotides: 9. Per the germline V gene, CDR1 is SGHAT and CDR2 is FQNNGV. The CDR3 loop spans 15 amino acids.

The chain employs TRBV18 and TRBJ1-4; D is unresolved. The CDR3 covers 14 residues. Trimming shortened V by 3 bases and J by 8 bases, and 13 bases separated the two germline ends. Germline loops: CDR1 KGHSH, CDR2 LQKENI. This CDR3 reads CASSPLGKVEKLFF. Here the CDR3 DNA reads TGTGCCAGCTCACCCCTCGGGAAGGTGGAAAAACTGTTTTTT.

The rearrangement links TRBV15 to TRBJ2-6; unclear D gene. Germline CDR1 is LNHNV and CDR2 is YYDKDF (reference sequence). This CDR3 is 14 amino acids long. Trimming took off 4 bases at V and 1 base at J, with 5 bases between the two ends. The CDR3 spells CATSTSSGANVLTF. The DNA of the CDR3 is TGTGCCACCAGCACTTCGTCTGGGGCCAACGTCCTGACTTTC.

The genes are TRBV4-2 and TRBJ1-2; no clear D. The ends were cut back, 1 base at V and 0 bases at J, with 9 bases in the middle. The CDR3 is 15 residues long. CDR1 LGHNA and CDR2 YNFKEQ come from the germline V gene. The CDR3 loop is CASSQADPTNYGYTF. The DNA for the CDR3 is TGTGCCAGCAGCCAAGCGGACCCGACTAACTATGGCTACACCTTC.

Notes on this clone: Other DNA sequences from this sample encode an identical CDR3 as well. This chain joins TRBV15 and TRBJ2-7, with D hard to call. This CDR3 comprises 14 residues. The germline CDR1 and CDR2 sequences are LNHNV and YYDKDF (reference sequence). Trimming cost V 0 bases and J 0 bases, with 6 bases left between them. The DNA for the CDR3 is TGTGCCACCAGCAGAGAACGAGACTCCTACGAGCAGTACTTC. Translated: CATSRERDSYEQYF.

The V and J genes are TRBV19 and TRBJ2-7; D call uncertain. V was cut by 3 bases and J by 2 bases, with 11 bases left in between. CDR3 length: 14 residues. The germline V gene encodes CDR1 LNHDA and CDR2 SQIVND (reference sequence). The CDR3 spells CASSMLGSTYEQYF. CDR3 in DNA: TGTGCCAGTAGTATGTTGGGTAGCACCTACGAGCAGTACTTC.

The genes are TRBV29-1 and TRBJ1-2; 8 bases are shared with TRBD1. Germline loops: CDR1 SQVTM, CDR2 ANQGSEA. The CDR3 totals 14 residues. Trimming took 4 bases from V and 5 from J; bases not matched to a gene: 9. CDR3 nucleotide sequence: TGCAGCGTTGGGGGACAGGACGGAGGGTATGGCTACACCTTC. Encoded protein: CSVGGQDGGYGYTF. The full variable domain, its missing parts supplied by reference TRBV29-1 and TRBJ1-2, is SAVISQKPSRDICQRGTSLTIQCQVDSQVTMMFWYRQQPGQSLTLIATANQGSEATYESGFVIDKFPISRPNLTFSTLTVSNMSPEDSSIYLCSVGGQDGGYGYTFGSGTRLTVV.

The V call is TRBV10-3, the J call TRBJ2-7, with a possible D match to TRBD2 (6 bases). Germline lookup yields CDR1 ENHRY and CDR2 SYGVKD. CDR3 length: 14 amino acids. Trimming removed 0 bases at V and 6 bases at J, with 12 bases between. This CDR3 is CAISESARETEQYF. For the CDR3, the DNA is TGTGCCATCAGTGAGTCCGCACGGGAGACCGAGCAGTACTTC.

Details on this clone: The junction differs from germline at one of its ends, possibly a read error. The chain uses TRBV4-1 and TRBJ1-1; maybe TRBD1 (5 bases). Germline V gene sequence: CDR1 MGHRA, CDR2 YSYEKL. This CDR3 is 15 amino acids long. This CDR3 is CASSQGLGGPTEAFF. CDR3 coding DNA: TGTGCCAGCAGCCAAGGACTGGGGGGTCCCACTGAAGCTTTCTTT.

The rearrangement uses TRBV6-1 and TRBJ2-2; D gene unclear. Germline V lookup: CDR1 MNHNS, CDR2 SASEGT. The CDR3 loop spans 14 amino acids. Deletions cut 3 bases from V and 3 bases from J, with 8 bases between. CDR3 coding DNA: TGTGCCAGCAGTGATAAGGGATACACCGGGGAGCTGTTTTTT. Protein sequence: CASSDKGYTGELFF.

The chain is built from TRBV7-2 and TRBJ1-5, with D possibly being TRBD1 (5 bases). The germline gives CDR1 SGHTA, CDR2 FQGNSA. V lost 1 base and J lost 3, with 10 bases in between. CDR3 size: 15 residues. The DNA of the CDR3 is TGTGCCAGCAGCTTAGTTGGGACCTTCAATCAGCCCCAGCATTTT. Translating it yields CASSLVGTFNQPQHF.

This clone occurred once. The chain is built from TRBV2 and TRBJ1-3; a weak D match, TRBD1 (5 bases). The V end was cut by 4 bases, the J end by 1 base, with 14 bases between. This CDR3 has 16 amino acids. The germline gives CDR1 SNHLY, CDR2 FYNNEI. CDR3 in amino acids: CASSGEGLGSGNTIYF. DNA for the CDR3: TGTGCCAGCAGTGGCGAGGGGCTGGGGTCTGGAAACACCATATATTTT.

CDR3 DNA: TGCAGCGTTGCAGAACCCTACGAGCAGTACTTC. This codes for CSVAEPYEQYF. The J gene is TRBJ2-7, the V gene TRBV29-1; D not certain. The V end lost 4 bases, the J end lost 2 bases, and 6 bases lay between the germline ends. Germline assignment: CDR1 SQVTM and CDR2 ANQGSEA. The CDR3 length is 11 residues.

The rearrangement uses TRBV5-5 and TRBJ1-3, with no clear D. CDR1 and CDR2 (germline): SGHKS, YYEKEE (reference sequence). The CDR3 length is 16 residues. V lost 0 bases to trimming and J lost 4 bases, with 14 bases between them. The CDR3 sequence is CASSLEQFSTGNTIYF. The CDR3 nucleotides read TGTGCCAGCAGCTTGGAACAGTTCAGCACCGGAAACACCATATATTTT.

This clone is a singleton in its sample. V gene TRBV9 combines with J gene TRBJ2-1; 8 nucleotides align to TRBD1. The CDR3 runs to 15 residues. V shed 4 bases, J shed 2 bases, and the junction held 5 bases outside the gene matches. Germline values: CDR1 SGDLS, CDR2 YYNGEE. The DNA for the CDR3 is TGTGCCAGCAGCTCCCGACAGGGGACCTACAATGAGCAGTTCTTC. This encodes CASSSRQGTYNEQFF.

This clone was observed a handful of times. A much larger clone differs from this one at a single base, so this may be a read error. The gene calls are TRBV6-1 and TRBJ1-2; 8 nucleotides agree with TRBD1. The V gene end was trimmed by 4 bases and the J gene end by 2 bases; junction bases not matched to a gene: 12. The CDR3 contains 17 residues. The germline CDR1 and CDR2 sequences are MNHNS and SASEGT. The CDR3, as DNA: TGTGCCAGCAGTGCGGACAGGGACCGCGTCCCGAACTATGGCTACACCTTC. It codes for CASSADRDRVPNYGYTF.

This rearrangement joins TRBV15 to TRBJ1-5; D is uncertain. The CDR3 extends over 15 amino acids. CDR1 and CDR2 from the germline V gene are LNHNV and YYDKDF (reference sequence). V was clipped by 5 bases and J by 0 bases, with 11 bases between them. The CDR3 spells CATSPYDLSNQPQHF. CDR3 DNA: TGTGCCACCAGCCCCTATGACCTTAGCAATCAGCCCCAGCATTTT.

On this clone: This sequence may be a read error, since a much larger clone differs from it by one base. The chain has TRBV7-6 and TRBJ2-4; 14 bases are a match to TRBD2. The CDR3 sequence is 18 residues long. Germline V gene data show CDR1 as SGHVS and CDR2 as FNYEAQ. V was clipped by 2 bases and J by 0 bases; unmatched bases: 3. The CDR3 region is CASSLRGLAGVAKNIQYF. The CDR3 nucleotides are TGTGCCAGCAGCTTAAGGGGACTAGCGGGAGTAGCCAAAAACATTCAGTACTTC.

The chain couples TRBV28 to TRBJ2-7; 7 bases match TRBD1. V gave up 4 bases and J gave up 4 bases; unmatched junction bases: 10. The length of the CDR3 is 15 residues. CDR1 is MDHEN and CDR2 is SYDVKM in the germline V gene. The CDR3 sequence is CASSSPHRGGYEQYF. CDR3 DNA sequence: TGTGCCAGCAGTTCCCCCCACAGGGGTGGGTACGAGCAGTACTTC.

The rearrangement joins TRBV28 to TRBJ1-5; no clear D gene. CDR1 MDHEN and CDR2 SYDVKM come from the germline V gene. The CDR3 has 14 amino acids. V gave up 2 bases and J gave up 6 bases, with 11 bases separating them. CDR3: CASSLISGAQPQHF. The CDR3 bases are TGTGCCAGCAGTTTAATTTCAGGCGCTCAGCCCCAGCATTTT.

This rearrangement joins TRBV12-5 to TRBJ1-2; 7 nucleotides agree with TRBD1. The germline V gene has CDR1 LGHNT and CDR2 FRNRAP. This CDR3 has 16 amino acids. Trimming cost V 0 bases and J 2 bases; bases outside gene matches: 6. The CDR3 protein is CASGLVRTGENYGYTF. CDR3 nucleotides: TGTGCTAGTGGTTTGGTACGCACAGGGGAGAACTATGGCTACACCTTC.

This chain uses TRBV18 with TRBJ2-5; the D call may be TRBD1 or TRBD2 (5 bases each). This CDR3 region has 16 residues. V lost 6 bases and J 6 bases, leaving 23 bases between the germline ends. The germline gives CDR1 KGHSH, CDR2 LQKENI. This CDR3 reads CASSGGEGFGGKTQYF. CDR3 bases: TGTGCCAGCTCGGGCGGAGAGGGGTTCGGTGGAAAGACCCAGTACTTC.

This clone has only one observation. V is TRBV4-3 and J is TRBJ2-1; no clear D gene. Between the trimmed V and J ends, which lost 8 bases and 0 bases, there was a span of 8 bases. CDR3 length equals 13 residues. Germline CDR1 LGHNA, CDR2 YSLEER. The CDR3 bases are TGCGCCAGCGGGCATGGCTCCTACAATGAGCAGTTCTTC. Translation: CASGHGSYNEQFF.

In the case of this clone: This likely reflects a read error, since a far larger clone is one base away. Other DNA variants within this sample encode the same CDR3. The chain employs TRBV5-1 and TRBJ1-1; 7 bases line up with TRBD1. Trimming took 8 bases from V and 4 from J; bases not matched to a gene: 14. The germline gives CDR1 SGHRS, CDR2 YFSETQ. The CDR3 has 15 amino acids. CDR3 DNA sequence: TGCGCCAGTTCGGGGACAGAATCATGGAGCACTGAAGCTTTCTTT. It is translated as CASSGTESWSTEAFF.

The V gene is TRBV6-1, the J gene TRBJ2-5; D is ambiguous. Germline CDR1 MNHNS, CDR2 SASEGT. The CDR3 is 14 residues long. Trimming pared 6 bases from V and 5 bases from J, leaving 16 bases between. DNA for the CDR3: TGTGCCAGCAGAAGAGAACCCCTGGGGGAGACCCAGTACTTC. This sequence encodes CASRREPLGETQYF.

CDR3 sequence: CASSDFSGTSGRETQYF. DNA for the CDR3: TGTGCCAGCAGCGACTTTTCCGGGACTAGCGGGAGAGAGACCCAGTACTTC. The chain combines TRBV9 with TRBJ2-5, with TRBD2 matching 14 bases. Germline loops: CDR1 SGDLS, CDR2 YYNGEE. The CDR3 extends over 17 amino acids. The V gene end was trimmed by 3 bases and the J gene end by 4 bases; junction bases not matched to a gene: 8.

This chain uses TRBV5-1 with TRBJ2-1; 7 bases align to TRBD1. Per germline, CDR1 SGHRS and CDR2 YFSETQ. This CDR3 comprises 14 residues. V dropped 2 bases and J dropped 6; count of bases not matched to a gene: 5. The CDR3 DNA sequence: TGCGCCAGCAGCTTTCAGACAGGGCTCAATGAGCAGTTCTTC. It translates to CASSFQTGLNEQFF.